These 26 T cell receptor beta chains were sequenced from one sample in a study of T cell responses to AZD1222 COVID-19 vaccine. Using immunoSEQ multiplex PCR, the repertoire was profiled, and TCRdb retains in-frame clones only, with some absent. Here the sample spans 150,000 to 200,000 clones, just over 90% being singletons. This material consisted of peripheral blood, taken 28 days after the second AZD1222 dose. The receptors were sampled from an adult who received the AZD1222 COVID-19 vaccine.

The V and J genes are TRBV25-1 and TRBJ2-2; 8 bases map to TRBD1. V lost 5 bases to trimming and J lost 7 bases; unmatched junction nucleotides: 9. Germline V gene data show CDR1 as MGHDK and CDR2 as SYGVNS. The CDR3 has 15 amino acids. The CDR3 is CASSPQGVGYGELFF. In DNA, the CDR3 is TGTGCCAGCAGTCCACAGGGGGTTGGGTACGGGGAGCTGTTTTTT.

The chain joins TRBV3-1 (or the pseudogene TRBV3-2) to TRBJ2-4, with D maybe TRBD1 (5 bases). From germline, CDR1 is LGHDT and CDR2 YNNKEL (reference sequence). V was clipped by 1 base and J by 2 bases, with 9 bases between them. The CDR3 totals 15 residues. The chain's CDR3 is CASSQGAGPKNIQYF. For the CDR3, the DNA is TGTGCCAGCAGCCAAGGTGCAGGGCCCAAAAACATTCAGTACTTC.

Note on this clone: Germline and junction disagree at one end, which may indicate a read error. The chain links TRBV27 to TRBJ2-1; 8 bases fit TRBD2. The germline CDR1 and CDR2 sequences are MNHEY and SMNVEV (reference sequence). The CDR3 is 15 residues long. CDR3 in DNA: TGTGCCAGCAGCTTATCCGGGGGGGAAAACAATGAGCAGTTCTTC. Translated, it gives CASSLSGGENNEQFF.

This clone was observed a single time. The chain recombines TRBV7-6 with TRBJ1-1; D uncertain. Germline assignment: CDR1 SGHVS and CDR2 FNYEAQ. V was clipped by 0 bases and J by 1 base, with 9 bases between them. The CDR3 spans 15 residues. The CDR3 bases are TGTGCCAGCAGCTTAGCGGGCAGTTCGAACACTGAAGCTTTCTTT. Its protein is CASSLAGSSNTEAFF. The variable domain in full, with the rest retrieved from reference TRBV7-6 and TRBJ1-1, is GAGVSQSPRYKVTKRGQDVALRCDPISGHVSLYWYRQALGQGPEFLTYFNYEAQQDKSGLPNDRFSAERPEGSISTLTIQRTEQRDSAMYRCASSLAGSSNTEAFFGQGTRLTVV.

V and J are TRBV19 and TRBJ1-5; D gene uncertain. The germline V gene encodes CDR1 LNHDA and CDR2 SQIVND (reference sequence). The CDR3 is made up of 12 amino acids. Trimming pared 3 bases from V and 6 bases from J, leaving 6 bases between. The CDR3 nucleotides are TGTGCCAGTAGTATTATCGGTCAGCCCCAGCATTTT. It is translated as CASSIIGQPQHF.

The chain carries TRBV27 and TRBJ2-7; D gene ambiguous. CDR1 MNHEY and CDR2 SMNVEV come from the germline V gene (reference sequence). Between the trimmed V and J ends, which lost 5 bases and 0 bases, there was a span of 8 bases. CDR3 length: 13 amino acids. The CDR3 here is CASSLYSSYEQYF. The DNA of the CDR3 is TGTGCCAGCAGTCTCTACAGCTCCTACGAGCAGTACTTC.

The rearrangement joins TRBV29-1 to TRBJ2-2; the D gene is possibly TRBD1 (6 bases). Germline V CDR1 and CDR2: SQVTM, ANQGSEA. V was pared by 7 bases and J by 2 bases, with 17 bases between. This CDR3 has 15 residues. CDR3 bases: TGCAGCGCCATTTATACAGGGACCAACACCGGGGAGCTGTTTTTT. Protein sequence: CSAIYTGTNTGELFF.

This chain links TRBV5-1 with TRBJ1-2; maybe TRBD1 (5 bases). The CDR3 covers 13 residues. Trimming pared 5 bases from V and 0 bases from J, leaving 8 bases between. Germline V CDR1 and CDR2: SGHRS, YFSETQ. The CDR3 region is CASSGGANYGYTF. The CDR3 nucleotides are TGCGCCAGCAGTGGGGGGGCTAACTATGGCTACACCTTC.

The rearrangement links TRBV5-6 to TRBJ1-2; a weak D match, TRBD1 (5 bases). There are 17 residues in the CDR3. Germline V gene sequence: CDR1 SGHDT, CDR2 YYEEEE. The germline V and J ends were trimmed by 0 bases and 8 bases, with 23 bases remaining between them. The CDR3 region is CASSLVRGRGPLGGYTF. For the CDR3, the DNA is TGTGCCAGCAGCTTGGTACGTGGAAGGGGCCCCCTAGGAGGCTACACCTTC.

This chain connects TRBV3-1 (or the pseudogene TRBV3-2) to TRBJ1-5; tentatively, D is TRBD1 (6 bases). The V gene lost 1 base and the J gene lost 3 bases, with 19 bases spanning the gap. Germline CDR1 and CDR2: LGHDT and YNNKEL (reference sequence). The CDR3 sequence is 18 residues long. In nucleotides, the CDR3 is TGTGCCAGCAGCCAAGGGGGGCAGTTGATAGGGATCAATCAGCCCCAGCATTTT. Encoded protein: CASSQGGQLIGINQPQHF.

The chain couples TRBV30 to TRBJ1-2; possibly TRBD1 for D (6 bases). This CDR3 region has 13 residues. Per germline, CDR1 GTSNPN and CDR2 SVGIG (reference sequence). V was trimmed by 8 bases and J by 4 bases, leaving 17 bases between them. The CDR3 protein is CAHSGAPTYGYTF. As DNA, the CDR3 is TGTGCCCACTCAGGGGCCCCGACCTATGGCTACACCTTC.

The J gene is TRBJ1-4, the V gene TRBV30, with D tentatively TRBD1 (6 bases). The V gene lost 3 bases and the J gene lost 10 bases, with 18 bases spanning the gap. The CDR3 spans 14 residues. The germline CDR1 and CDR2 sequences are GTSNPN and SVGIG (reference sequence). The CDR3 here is CAWRVAAGAGKLFF. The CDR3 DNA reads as TGTGCCTGGAGGGTCGCAGCGGGGGCGGGAAAACTGTTTTTT.

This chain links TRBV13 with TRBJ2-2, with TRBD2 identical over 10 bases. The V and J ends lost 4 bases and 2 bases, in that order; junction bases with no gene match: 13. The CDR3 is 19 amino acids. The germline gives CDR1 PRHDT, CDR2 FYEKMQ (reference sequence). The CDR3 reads CASSSSLAGAFPNTGELFF. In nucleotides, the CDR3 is TGTGCCAGCAGCTCGTCCCTAGCGGGGGCCTTTCCTAACACCGGGGAGCTGTTTTTT.

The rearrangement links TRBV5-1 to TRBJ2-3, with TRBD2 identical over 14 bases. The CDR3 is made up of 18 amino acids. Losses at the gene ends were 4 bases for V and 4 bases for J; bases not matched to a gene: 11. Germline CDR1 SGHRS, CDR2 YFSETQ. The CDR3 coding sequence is TGCGCCAGCAGCCGGACCGGGACTAGCGGGAGCTACGCAGATACGCAGTATTTT. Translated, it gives CASSRTGTSGSYADTQYF.

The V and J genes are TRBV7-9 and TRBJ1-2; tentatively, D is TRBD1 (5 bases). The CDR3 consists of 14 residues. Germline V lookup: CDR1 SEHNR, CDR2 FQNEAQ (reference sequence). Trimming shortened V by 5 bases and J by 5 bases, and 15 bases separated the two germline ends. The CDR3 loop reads CASSPIGAGYGYTF. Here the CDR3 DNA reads TGTGCCAGCAGCCCCATAGGAGCAGGGTATGGCTACACCTTC.

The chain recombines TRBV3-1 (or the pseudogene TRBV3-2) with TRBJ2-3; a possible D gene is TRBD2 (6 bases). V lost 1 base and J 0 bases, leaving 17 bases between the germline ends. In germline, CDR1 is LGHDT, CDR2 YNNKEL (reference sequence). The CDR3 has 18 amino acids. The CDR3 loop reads CASSQGGGAISSTDTQYF. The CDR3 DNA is TGTGCCAGCAGCCAAGGGGGCGGGGCAATCTCTAGCACAGATACGCAGTATTTT.

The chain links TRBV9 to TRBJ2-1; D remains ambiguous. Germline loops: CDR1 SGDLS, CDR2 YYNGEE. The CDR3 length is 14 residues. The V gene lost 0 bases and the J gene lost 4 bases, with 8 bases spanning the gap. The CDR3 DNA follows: TGTGCCAGCAGCGTAGATCCTTATTACAATGAGCAGTTCTTC. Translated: CASSVDPYYNEQFF. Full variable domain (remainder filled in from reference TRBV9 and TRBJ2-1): DSGVTQTPKHLITATGQRVTLRCSPRSGDLSVYWYQQSLDQGLQFLIQYYNGEERAKGNILERFSAQQFPDLHSELNLSSLELGDSALYFCASSVDPYYNEQFFGPGTRLTVL.

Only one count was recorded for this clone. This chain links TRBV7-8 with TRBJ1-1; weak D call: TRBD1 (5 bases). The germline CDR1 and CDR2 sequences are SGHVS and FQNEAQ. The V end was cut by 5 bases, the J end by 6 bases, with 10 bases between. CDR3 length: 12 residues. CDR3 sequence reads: CASSPREAEAFF. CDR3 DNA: TGTGCCAGCAGCCCCAGGGAGGCTGAAGCTTTCTTT.

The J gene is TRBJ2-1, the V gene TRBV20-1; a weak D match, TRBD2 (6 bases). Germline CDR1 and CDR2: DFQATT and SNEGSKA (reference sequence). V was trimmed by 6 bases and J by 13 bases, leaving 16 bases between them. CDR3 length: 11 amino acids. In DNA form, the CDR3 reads TGCAGTGCAAAGCCGGGACTGGGACAGTTCTTC. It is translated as CSAKPGLGQFF.

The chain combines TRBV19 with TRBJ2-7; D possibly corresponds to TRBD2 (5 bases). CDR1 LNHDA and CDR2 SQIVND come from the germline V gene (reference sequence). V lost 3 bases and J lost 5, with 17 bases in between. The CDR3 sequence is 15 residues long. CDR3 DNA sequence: TGTGCCAGTAGTATGACCATCCGCGGGCGCGACGAGCAGTACTTC. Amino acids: CASSMTIRGRDEQYF.

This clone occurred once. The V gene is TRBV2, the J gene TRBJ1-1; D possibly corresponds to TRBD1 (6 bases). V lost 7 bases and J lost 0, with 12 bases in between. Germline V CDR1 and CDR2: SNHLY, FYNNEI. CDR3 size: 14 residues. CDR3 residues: CASNGDTLNTEAFF. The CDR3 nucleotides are TGTGCCAGCAATGGGGACACCTTGAACACTGAAGCTTTCTTT. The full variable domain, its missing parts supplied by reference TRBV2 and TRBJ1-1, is EPEVTQTPSHQVTQMGQEVILRCVPISNHLYFYWYRQILGQKVEFLVSFYNNEISEKSEIFDDQFSVERPDGSNFTLKIRSTKLEDSAMYFCASNGDTLNTEAFFGQGTRLTVV.

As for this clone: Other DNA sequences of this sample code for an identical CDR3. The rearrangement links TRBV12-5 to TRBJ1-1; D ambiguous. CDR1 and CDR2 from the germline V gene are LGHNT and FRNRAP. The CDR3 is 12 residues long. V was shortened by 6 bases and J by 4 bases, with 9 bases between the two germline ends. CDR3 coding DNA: TGTGCTAGTGGCCGCGGAGGCACTGAAGCTTTCTTT. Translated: CASGRGGTEAFF. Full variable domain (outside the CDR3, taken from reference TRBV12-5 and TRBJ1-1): DARVTQTPRHKVTEMGQEVTMRCQPILGHNTVFWYRQTMMQGLELLAYFRNRAPLDDSGMPKDRFSAEMPDATLATLKIQPSEPRDSAVYFCASGRGGTEAFFGQGTRLTVV.

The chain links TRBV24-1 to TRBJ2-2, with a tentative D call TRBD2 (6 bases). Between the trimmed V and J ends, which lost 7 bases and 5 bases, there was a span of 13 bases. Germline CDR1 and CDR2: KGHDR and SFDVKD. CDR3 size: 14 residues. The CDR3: CATRAGPTTGELFF. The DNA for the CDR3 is TGTGCCACCAGGGCGGGACCGACGACCGGGGAGCTGTTTTTT.

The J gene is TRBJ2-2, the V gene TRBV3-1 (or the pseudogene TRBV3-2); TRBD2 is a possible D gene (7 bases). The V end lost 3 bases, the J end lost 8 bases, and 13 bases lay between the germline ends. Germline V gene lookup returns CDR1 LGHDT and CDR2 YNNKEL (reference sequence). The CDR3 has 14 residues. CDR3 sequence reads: CASSQGRGLGELFF. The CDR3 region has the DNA TGTGCCAGCAGCCAGGGCAGGGGACTAGGGGAGCTGTTTTTT.

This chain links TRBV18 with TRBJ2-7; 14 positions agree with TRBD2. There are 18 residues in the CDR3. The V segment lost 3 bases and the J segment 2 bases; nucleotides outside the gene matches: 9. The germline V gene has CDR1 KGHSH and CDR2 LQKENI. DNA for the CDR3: TGTGCCAGCTCACCCGCTCGGACTAGCGGGGGGACTCCCTACGAGCAGTACTTC. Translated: CASSPARTSGGTPYEQYF.

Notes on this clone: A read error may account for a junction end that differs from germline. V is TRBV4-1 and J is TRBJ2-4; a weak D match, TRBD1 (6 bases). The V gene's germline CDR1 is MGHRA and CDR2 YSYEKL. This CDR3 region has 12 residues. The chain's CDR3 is CASNQGGDIQYF. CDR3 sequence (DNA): TGCGCCAGCAACCAAGGGGGAGACATTCAGTACTTC.